This TCR beta chain was recovered during a study of PD-1 blockade in mismatch repair-deficient tumors. Findings and limits, study-wide: Rapid post-treatment expansion, then contraction, generally preceding radiologic response, marked tumor-resident clones.

To note about this clone: What it binds is unknown.

Measured with immunoSEQ multiplex PCR; TCRdb has only the in-frame clones, and not every one. The table records 20,000 to 25,000 clones, 84% of them present only once. The CDR3 consists of 15 residues. V was clipped by 6 bases and J by 5 bases; unmatched bases: 11. CDR1 is MDHEN, CDR2 SYDVKM, per germline. All patients were mismatch repair deficient, assessed by either PCR or immunohistochemistry. This TCR came from an adult with mismatch repair-deficient cancer. The chain employs TRBV28 and TRBJ2-5, with 8 bases matching TRBD1. Here the sequenced sample was peripheral blood, taken 2 weeks after starting pembrolizumab. The CDR3 region is CASSLRAGGGETQYF. DNA for the CDR3: TGTGCCAGCAGCCTCAGAGCAGGGGGCGGGGAGACCCAGTACTTC.